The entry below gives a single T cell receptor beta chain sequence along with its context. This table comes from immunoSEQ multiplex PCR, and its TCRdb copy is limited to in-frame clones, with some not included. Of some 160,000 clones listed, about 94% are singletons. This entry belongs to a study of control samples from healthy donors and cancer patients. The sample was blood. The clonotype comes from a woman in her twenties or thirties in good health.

As DNA, the CDR3 is TGTGCCAGCAACCAGGGGGGGCAGTTCTATCAGCCCCAGCATTTT. Its translation is CASNQGGQFYQPQHF. The genes are TRBV28 and TRBJ1-5; 7 bases match TRBD1. Germline loops: CDR1 MDHEN, CDR2 SYDVKM. This CDR3 comprises 15 residues. V lost 7 bases to trimming and J lost 5 bases; unmatched junction nucleotides: 11.